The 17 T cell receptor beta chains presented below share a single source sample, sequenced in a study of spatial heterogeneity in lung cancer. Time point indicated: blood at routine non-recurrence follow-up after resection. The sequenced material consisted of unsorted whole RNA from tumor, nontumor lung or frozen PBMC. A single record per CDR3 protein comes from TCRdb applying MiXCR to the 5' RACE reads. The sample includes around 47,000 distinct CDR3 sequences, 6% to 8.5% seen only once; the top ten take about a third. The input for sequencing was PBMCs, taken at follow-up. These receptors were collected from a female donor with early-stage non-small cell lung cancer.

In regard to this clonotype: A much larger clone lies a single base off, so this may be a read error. CDR3: CASSSGTGGRRYF. CDR3 DNA sequence: TGTGCCAGCAGCTCGGGGACTGGAGGGCGGCGCTACTTC. The rearrangement uses TRBV7-9 and TRBJ2-7; D might be TRBD2 (6 bases). V lost 4 bases and J lost 13, with 20 bases in between. This CDR3 has 13 residues. Germline values: CDR1 SEHNR, CDR2 FQNEAQ (reference sequence).

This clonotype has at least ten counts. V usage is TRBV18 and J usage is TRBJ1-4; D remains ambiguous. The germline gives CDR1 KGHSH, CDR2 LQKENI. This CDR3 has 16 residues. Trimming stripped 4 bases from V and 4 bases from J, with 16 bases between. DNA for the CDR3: TGTGCCAGCTCACTTCGCCCTGTTTCCATTAATGAAAAACTGTTTTTT. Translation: CASSLRPVSINEKLFF.

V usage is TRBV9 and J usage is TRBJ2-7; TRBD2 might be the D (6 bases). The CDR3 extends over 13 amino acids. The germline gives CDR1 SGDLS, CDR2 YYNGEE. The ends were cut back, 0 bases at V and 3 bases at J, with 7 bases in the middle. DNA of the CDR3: TGTGCCAGCAGCGTAGTCGGGGGCTACGAGCAGTACTTC. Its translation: CASSVVGGYEQYF. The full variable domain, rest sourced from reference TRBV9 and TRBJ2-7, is DSGVTQTPKHLITATGQRVTLRCSPRSGDLSVYWYQQSLDQGLQFLIQYYNGEERAKGNILERFSAQQFPDLHSELNLSSLELGDSALYFCASSVVGGYEQYFGPGTRLTVT.

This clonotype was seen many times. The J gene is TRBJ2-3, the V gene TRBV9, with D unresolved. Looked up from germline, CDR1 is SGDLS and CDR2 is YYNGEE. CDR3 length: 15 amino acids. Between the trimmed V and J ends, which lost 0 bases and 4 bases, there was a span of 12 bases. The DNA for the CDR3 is TGTGCCAGCAGCGTAGTTGGCGAGGAGTCAGATACGCAGTATTTT. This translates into CASSVVGEESDTQYF.

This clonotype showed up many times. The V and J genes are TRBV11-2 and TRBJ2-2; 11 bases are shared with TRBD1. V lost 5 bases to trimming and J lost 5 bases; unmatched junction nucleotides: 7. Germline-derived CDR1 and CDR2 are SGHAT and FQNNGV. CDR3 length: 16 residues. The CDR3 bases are TGTGCCAGCAGCCCCAGGACAGGGGGCGAGACCGGGGAGCTGTTTTTT. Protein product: CASSPRTGGETGELFF.

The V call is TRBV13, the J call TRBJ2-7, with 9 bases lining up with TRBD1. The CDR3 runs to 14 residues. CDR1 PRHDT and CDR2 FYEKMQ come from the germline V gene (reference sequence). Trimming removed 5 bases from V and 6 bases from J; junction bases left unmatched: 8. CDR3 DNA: TGTGCCAGCAGCGCCCGGGACAGGGCAGGCGAGCAGTACTTC. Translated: CASSARDRAGEQYF.

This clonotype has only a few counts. CDR3: CASSLSGQRTGRNYGYTF. CDR3 sequence (DNA): TGTGCCAGCAGCTTGTCGGGACAAAGGACCGGCAGGAACTATGGCTACACCTTC. The rearrangement joins TRBV5-6 to TRBJ1-2; maybe TRBD1 (6 bases). Germline loops: CDR1 SGHDT, CDR2 YYEEEE. The CDR3 contains 18 residues. Trimming shortened V by 1 base and J by 2 bases, and 21 bases separated the two germline ends.

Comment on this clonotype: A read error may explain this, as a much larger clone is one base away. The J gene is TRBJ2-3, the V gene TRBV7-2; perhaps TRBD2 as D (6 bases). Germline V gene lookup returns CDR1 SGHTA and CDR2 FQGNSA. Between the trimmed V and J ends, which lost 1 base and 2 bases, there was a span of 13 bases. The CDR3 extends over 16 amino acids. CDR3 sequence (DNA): TGTGCCAGCAGCTTAGTGCGGGACGCCCCCACAGATACGCAGTATTTT. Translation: CASSLVRDAPTDTQYF.

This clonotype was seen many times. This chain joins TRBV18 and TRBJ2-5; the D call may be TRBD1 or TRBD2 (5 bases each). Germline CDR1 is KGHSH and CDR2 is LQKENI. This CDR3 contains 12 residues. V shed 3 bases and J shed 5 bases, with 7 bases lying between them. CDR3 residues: CASSPEGETQYF. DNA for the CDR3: TGTGCCAGCTCACCCGAGGGGGAGACCCAGTACTTC. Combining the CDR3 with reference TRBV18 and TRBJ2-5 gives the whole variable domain NAGVMQNPRHLVRRRGQEARLRCSPMKGHSHVYWYRQLPEEGLKFMVYLQKENIIDESGMPKERFSAEFPKEGPSILRIQQVVRGDSAAYFCASSPEGETQYFGPGTRLLVL.

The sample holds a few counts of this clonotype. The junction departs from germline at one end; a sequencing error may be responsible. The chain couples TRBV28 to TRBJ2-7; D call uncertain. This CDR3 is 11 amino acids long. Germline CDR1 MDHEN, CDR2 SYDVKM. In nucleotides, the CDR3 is TGTGCCAGCAGTTTTTTTTCCCCTTACCCCTTC. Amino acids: CASSFFSPYPF.

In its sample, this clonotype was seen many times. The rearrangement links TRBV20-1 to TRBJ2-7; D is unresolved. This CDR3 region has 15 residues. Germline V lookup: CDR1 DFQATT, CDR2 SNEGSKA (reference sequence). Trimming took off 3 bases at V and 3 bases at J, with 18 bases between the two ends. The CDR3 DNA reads TGCAGTGCTAGCAGGACGACCGGAGTTAGCTACGAGCAGTACTTC. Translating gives CSASRTTGVSYEQYF.

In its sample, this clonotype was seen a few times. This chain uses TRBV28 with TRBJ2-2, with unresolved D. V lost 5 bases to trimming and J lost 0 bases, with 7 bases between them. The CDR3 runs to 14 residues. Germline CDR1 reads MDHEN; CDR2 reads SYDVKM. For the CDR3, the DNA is TGTGCCAGCAGTCTGCGGTCGAACACCGGGGAGCTGTTTTTT. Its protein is CASSLRSNTGELFF.

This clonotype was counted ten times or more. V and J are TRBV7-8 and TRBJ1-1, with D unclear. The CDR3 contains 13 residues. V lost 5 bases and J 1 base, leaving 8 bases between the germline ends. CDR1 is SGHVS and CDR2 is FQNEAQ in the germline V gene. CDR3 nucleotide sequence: TGTGCCAGCAGCATCACCAGGAACACTGAAGCTTTCTTT. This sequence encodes CASSITRNTEAFF.

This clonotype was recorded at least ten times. The DNA of the CDR3 is TGCGCCAGCAGCCAAGACCCTAGCGGGAGACCAGATACGCAGTATTTT. Protein product: CASSQDPSGRPDTQYF. The genes are TRBV4-3 and TRBJ2-3; 10 bases agree with TRBD2. V lost 0 bases to trimming and J lost 4 bases; unmatched junction nucleotides: 4. Germline CDR1 LGHNA, CDR2 YSLEER. The CDR3 is made up of 16 amino acids.

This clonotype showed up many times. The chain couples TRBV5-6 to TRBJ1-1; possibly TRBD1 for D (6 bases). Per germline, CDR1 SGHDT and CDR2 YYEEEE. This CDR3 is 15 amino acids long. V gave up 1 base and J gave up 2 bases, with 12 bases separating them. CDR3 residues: CASSLYTGINTEAFF. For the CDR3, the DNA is TGTGCCAGCAGCTTGTACACAGGGATCAACACTGAAGCTTTCTTT. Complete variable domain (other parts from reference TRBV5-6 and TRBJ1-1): DAGVTQSPTHLIKTRGQQVTLRCSPKSGHDTVSWYQQALGQGPQFIFQYYEEEERQRGNFPDRFSGHQFPNYSSELNVNALLLGDSALYLCASSLYTGINTEAFFGQGTRLTVV.

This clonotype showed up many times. Here the CDR3 reads CASSQQGTRSGNTIYF. CDR3 bases: TGTGCCAGCAGCCAACAAGGGACACGCTCTGGAAACACCATATATTTT. The chain carries TRBV7-2 and TRBJ1-3; D perhaps matches TRBD1 (6 bases). V was clipped by 5 bases and J by 0 bases, with 14 bases between them. This CDR3 has 16 amino acids. From germline, CDR1 is SGHTA and CDR2 FQGNSA.

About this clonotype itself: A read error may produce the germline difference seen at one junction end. The CDR3 loop is CAGSLVETQYF. CDR3 nucleotide sequence: TGTGCCGGCAGCTTAGTTGAGACCCAGTACTTC. The rearrangement links TRBV7-8 to TRBJ2-5; no clear D. The CDR3 sequence is 11 residues long. Looked up from germline, CDR1 is SGHVS and CDR2 is FQNEAQ.